A selection of T cell receptor beta chains follows, all from one sample in a study of OX40 agonist ivuxolimab in advanced cancers. Measured with immunoSEQ multiplex PCR; TCRdb has only the in-frame clones, and not every one. The sample includes about 59,000 clones, roughly 84% seen only once; the top ten take under 30%. This specimen consisted of CD4+ or CD8+ T cells sorted from blood, obtained in a trial of the OX40 agonist ivuxolimab. The receptors derive from an adult with an advanced solid tumor such as melanoma, head and neck, liver or kidney cancer. The CDR3 runs from the conserved cysteine through the conserved F or W. A D gene is named only where the DNA matches it firmly. Not every row has a clone size; where given, it reads once, few, many or a size class.

j_gene	abundance	v_gene	d_gene	CDR3nt	CDR3aa
TRBJ1-5	.	TRBV19	.	TGTGCCAGCTCTTCGACACCCAATCAGCCCCAGCATTTT	CASSSTPNQPQHF
TRBJ1-1	.	TRBV19	.	TGTGCCAGTAGTCCCACTGGAGACGCTGAAGCTTTCTTT	CASSPTGDAEAFF
TRBJ2-7	.	TRBV7-9	TRBD2	TGTGCCAGCAGCTTGGGACTAGCGGGAGCGGACGAGCAGTACTTC	CASSLGLAGADEQYF
TRBJ2-1	.	TRBV27	.	TGTGCCAGCGGTCGGAGAATGGACGGGGTGAATTACAATGAGCAGTTCTTC	CASGRRMDGVNYNEQFF
TRBJ1-4	.	TRBV4-1	.	TGCGCCAGCAGCCCTCGAGGGTTTGATGAAAAACTGTTTTTT	CASSPRGFDEKLFF
TRBJ1-4	.	TRBV4-1	.	TGCGCCAGCAGCTTCCGTTCCCTTACTAATGAAAAACTGTTTTTT	CASSFRSLTNEKLFF
TRBJ2-3	.	TRBV19	TRBD2	TGTGCCAGTAGTCCAACGGGGCGGGAGGGCCGGAATACGCAGTATTTT	CASSPTGREGRNTQYF
TRBJ1-6	.	TRBV2	TRBD1	TGTGCCACCCGGGACAGGGGAACTTCACCCCTCCACTTT	CATRDRGTSPLHF
TRBJ2-5	.	TRBV9	.	TGTGCCAGCAGCGCCGTATCCAGGGGAGAGACCCAGTACTTC	CASSAVSRGETQYF
TRBJ2-2	.	TRBV10-3	.	TGTGCCATCAGTGAGGTGACGCCGGACACCGGGGAGCTGTTTTTT	CAISEVTPDTGELFF
TRBJ2-2	.	TRBV19	.	TGTGCCAGTAGTTCACCACAGGGAATCGGGGAGCTGTTTTTT	CASSSPQGIGELFF
TRBJ1-5	few	TRBV28	TRBD1	TGTGCCAGCAGTCAAGACAGGGATCAGCCCCAGCATTTT	CASSQDRDQPQHF
TRBJ1-2	.	TRBV16	.	TGTGCCAGCAGCCAATCGGGGCAGCGCTACTATGGCTACACCTTC	CASSQSGQRYYGYTF
TRBJ2-2	.	TRBV5-6	.	TGTGCCAGCAGCTCGACCGGGGCCGGGGAGCTGTTTTTT	CASSSTGAGELFF
TRBJ1-5	.	TRBV10-3	.	TGTGCCACACACCGGGACAACAATCAGCCCCAGCATTTT	CATHRDNNQPQHF
TRBJ2-2	.	TRBV7-8	.	TGTGCCAGCAGCTTAGGTCCCCGGGTGCAGCCCGGGGAGCTGTTTTTT	CASSLGPRVQPGELFF
TRBJ2-3	.	TRBV28	TRBD2	TGTGCCAGCAGTTTCTTGACTAGCGGGGGCCTAAATACGCAGTATTTT	CASSFLTSGGLNTQYF